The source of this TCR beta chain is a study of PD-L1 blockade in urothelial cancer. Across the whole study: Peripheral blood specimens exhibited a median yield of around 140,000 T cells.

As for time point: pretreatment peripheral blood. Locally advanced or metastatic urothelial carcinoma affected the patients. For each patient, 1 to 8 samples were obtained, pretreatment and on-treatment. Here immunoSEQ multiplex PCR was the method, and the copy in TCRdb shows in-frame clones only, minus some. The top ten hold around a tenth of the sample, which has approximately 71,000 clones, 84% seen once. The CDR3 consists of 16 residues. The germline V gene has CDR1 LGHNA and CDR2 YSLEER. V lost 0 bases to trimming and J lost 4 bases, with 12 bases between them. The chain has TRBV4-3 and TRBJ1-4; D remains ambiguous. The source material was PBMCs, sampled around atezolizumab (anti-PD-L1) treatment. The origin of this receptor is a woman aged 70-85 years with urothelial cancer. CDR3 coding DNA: TGCGCCAGCAGCCAAGATCTTTCCAGGTTTAATGAAAAACTGTTTTTT. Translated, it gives CASSQDLSRFNEKLFF.